The 9 T cell receptor beta chains given below trace back to one sample, sequenced in a study of shared clonotypes between healthy human individuals (dated by TCRdb to 2020 to 2021). For the CD8 naive samples, CD45RO-negative cells were positively selected for CCR7, yielding a CD45RA+CCR7+ population from which TemRA cells were excluded. Library construction relied on the immunoSEQ multiplex PCR assay. Not all clones reach the TCRdb copy of this immuneACCESS table, which keeps in-frame sequences only. Checked studies attribute under half of the gap to unresolved V genes and leave the rest unexplained. For this sample there are roughly 590,000 clones; nearly 97% appear just once. The ten largest clones represent 0.11% of the sample. Material: naive CD8+ T cells sorted from blood. The sample's cell subset or site, from its label and the paper: CD45RA+CCR7+. The receptors shown here come from a woman aged 25 to 45 in good health.

This chain connects TRBV6-5 to TRBJ1-1; weak D call: TRBD1 (6 bases). Germline-derived CDR1 and CDR2 are MNHEY and SVGAGI. The V end was cut by 7 bases, the J end by 2 bases, with 8 bases between. CDR3 size: 12 residues. The CDR3 sequence: CASIRGNTEAFF. In DNA, the CDR3 is TGTGCCAGCATCAGGGGAAACACTGAAGCTTTCTTT.

In this sample, this clone turned up a few times. This same CDR3 is encoded by further DNA sequences in the sample. The rearrangement links TRBV6-6 to TRBJ1-1; D gene unclear. The V and J ends lost 3 bases and 5 bases respectively, with 7 bases between them. The CDR3 consists of 12 residues. Looked up from germline, CDR1 is MNHNY and CDR2 is SVGAGI (reference sequence). The CDR3: CASSYGETEAFF. In nucleotides, the CDR3 is TGTGCCAGCAGTTATGGCGAAACTGAAGCTTTCTTT.

This chain joins TRBV6-6 and TRBJ2-7; D possibly corresponds to TRBD2 (6 bases). Trimming took 3 bases from V and 4 from J, leaving 19 bases between them. CDR1 is MNHNY, CDR2 SVGAGI, per germline (reference sequence). The CDR3 is made up of 16 amino acids. DNA of the CDR3: TGTGCCAGCAGTTATAAAGTACCGGGACTTGATTACGAGCAGTACTTC. This gives the protein CASSYKVPGLDYEQYF.

The gene calls are TRBV5-6 and TRBJ1-5, with a tentative D call TRBD1 (5 bases). V was trimmed by 3 bases and J by 7 bases, leaving 8 bases between them. Germline V gives CDR1 SGHDT, CDR2 YYEEEE. CDR3 length: 12 amino acids. The CDR3 sequence: CASSYGGQPQHF. In DNA, the CDR3 is TGTGCCAGCAGCTACGGGGGGCAGCCCCAGCATTTT.

V usage is TRBV2 and J usage is TRBJ1-4; no clear D. Germline-derived CDR1 and CDR2 are SNHLY and FYNNEI. This CDR3 comprises 15 residues. V was cut by 6 bases and J by 0 bases, with 11 bases left in between. The CDR3 region has the DNA TGTGCCAGCAGCCCACCTACTCCAACTAATGAAAAACTGTTTTTT. Amino acids: CASSPPTPTNEKLFF.

This chain's CDR3 is CAFQGEHSYEQYF. In nucleotides, the CDR3 is TGTGCCTTCCAGGGGGAACACTCCTACGAGCAGTACTTC. The rearrangement joins TRBV7-9 to TRBJ2-7; the match to TRBD1 covers 7 bases. The V segment lost 11 bases and the J segment 0 bases; nucleotides outside the gene matches: 7. The V gene's germline CDR1 is SEHNR and CDR2 FQNEAQ (reference sequence). The CDR3 consists of 13 residues.

The chain employs TRBV6-5 and TRBJ1-2; D is unresolved. Between the trimmed V and J ends, which lost 6 bases and 6 bases, there was a span of 14 bases. The CDR3 consists of 13 residues. CDR1 is MNHEY and CDR2 is SVGAGI in the germline V gene. The CDR3 DNA is TGTGCCAGCAGCTTGACGCCTATACATGGCTACACCTTC. Translation gives CASSLTPIHGYTF.

The CDR3 DNA follows: TGTGCCAGCAGTTCCGGGACTAGCGGGAGGTCCGAGCAGTACTTC. This encodes CASSSGTSGRSEQYF. The V call is TRBV27, the J call TRBJ2-7; 15 positions agree with TRBD2. Unmatched junction bases numbered 4, after V lost 4 bases and J lost 6 bases. Germline loops: CDR1 MNHEY, CDR2 SMNVEV (reference sequence). The CDR3 covers 15 residues.

This chain links TRBV28 with TRBJ1-4; D gene ambiguous. CDR1 is MDHEN, CDR2 SYDVKM, per germline. The V and J ends lost 4 bases and 4 bases respectively, with 13 bases between them. The CDR3 consists of 15 residues. The CDR3 sequence is CASSYSYNHNEKLFF. In DNA form, the CDR3 reads TGTGCCAGCAGTTACAGCTACAATCATAATGAAAAACTGTTTTTT.